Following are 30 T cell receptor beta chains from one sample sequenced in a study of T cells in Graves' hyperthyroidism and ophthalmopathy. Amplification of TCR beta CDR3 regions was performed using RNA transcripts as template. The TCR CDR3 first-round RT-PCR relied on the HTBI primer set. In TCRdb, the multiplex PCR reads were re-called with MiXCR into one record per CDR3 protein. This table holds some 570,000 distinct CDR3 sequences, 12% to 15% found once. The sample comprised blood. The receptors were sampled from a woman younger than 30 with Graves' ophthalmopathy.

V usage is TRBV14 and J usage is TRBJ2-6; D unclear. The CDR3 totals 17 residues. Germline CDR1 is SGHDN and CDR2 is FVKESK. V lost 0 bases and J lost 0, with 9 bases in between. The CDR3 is CASSQDRGSSGANVLTF. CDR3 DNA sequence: TGTGCCAGCAGCCAAGATCGCGGCTCCTCTGGGGCCAACGTCCTGACTTTC.

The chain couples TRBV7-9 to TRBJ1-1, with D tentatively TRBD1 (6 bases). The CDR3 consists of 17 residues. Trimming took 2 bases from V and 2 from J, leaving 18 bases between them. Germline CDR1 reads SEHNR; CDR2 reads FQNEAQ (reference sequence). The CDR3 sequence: CASSLRKGDGPNTEAFF. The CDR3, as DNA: TGTGCCAGCAGCTTAAGGAAGGGGGACGGGCCAAACACTGAAGCTTTCTTT.

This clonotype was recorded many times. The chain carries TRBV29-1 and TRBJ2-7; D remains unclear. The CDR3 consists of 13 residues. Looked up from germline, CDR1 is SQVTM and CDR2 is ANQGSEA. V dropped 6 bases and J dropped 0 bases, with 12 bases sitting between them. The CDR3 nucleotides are TGCAGCGTCGCTATACGTTTCTCCTACGAGCAGTACTTC. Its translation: CSVAIRFSYEQYF.

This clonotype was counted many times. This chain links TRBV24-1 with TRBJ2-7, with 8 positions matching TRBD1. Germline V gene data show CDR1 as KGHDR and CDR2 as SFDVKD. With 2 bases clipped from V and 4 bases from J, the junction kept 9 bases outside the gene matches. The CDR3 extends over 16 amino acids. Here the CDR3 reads CATSDYTGTGHYEQYF. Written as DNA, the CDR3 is TGTGCCACCAGTGATTACACCGGGACAGGACATTACGAGCAGTACTTC.

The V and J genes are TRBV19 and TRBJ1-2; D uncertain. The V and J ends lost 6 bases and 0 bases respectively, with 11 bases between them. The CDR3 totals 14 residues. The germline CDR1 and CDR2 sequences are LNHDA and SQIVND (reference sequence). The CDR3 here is CASRRSTANYGYTF. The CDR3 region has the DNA TGTGCCAGTAGACGATCTACAGCTAACTATGGCTACACCTTC.

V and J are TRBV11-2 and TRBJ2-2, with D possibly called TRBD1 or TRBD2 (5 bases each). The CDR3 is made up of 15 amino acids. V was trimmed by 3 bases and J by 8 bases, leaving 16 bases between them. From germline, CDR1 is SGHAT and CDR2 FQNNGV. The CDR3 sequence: CASSFSSGARGELFF. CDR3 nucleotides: TGTGCCAGCAGCTTTAGTTCCGGGGCCCGGGGGGAGCTGTTTTTT.

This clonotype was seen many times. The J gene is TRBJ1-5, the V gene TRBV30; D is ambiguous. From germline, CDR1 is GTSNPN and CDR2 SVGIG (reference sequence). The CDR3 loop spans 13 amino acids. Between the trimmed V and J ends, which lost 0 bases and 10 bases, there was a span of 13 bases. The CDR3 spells CAWSVTTYQPQHF. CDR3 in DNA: TGTGCCTGGAGTGTTACCACGTACCAACCCCAGCATTTT.

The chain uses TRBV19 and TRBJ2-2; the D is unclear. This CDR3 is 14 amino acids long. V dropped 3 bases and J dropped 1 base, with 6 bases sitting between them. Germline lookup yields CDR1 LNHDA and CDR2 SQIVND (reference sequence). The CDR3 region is CASSIPGNTGELFF. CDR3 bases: TGTGCCAGTAGTATCCCAGGGAACACCGGGGAGCTGTTTTTT.

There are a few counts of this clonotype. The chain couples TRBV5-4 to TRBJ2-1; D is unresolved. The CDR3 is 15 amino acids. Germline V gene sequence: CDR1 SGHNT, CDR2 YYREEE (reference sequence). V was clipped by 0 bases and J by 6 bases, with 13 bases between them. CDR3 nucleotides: TGTGCCAGCAGCTTGGGACCTGACTTCCCCAATGAGCAGTTCTTC. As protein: CASSLGPDFPNEQFF.

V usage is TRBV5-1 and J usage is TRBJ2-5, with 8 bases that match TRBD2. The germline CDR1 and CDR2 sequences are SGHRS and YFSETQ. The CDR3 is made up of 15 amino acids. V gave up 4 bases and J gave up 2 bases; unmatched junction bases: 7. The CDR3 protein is CASSLERERQETQYF. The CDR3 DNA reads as TGCGCCAGCAGCCTCGAGCGGGAGAGGCAAGAGACCCAGTACTTC. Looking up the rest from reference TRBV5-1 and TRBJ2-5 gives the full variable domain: KAGVTQTPRYLIKTRGQQVTLSCSPISGHRSVSWYQQTPGQGLQFLFEYFSETQRNKGNFPGRFSGRQFSNSRSEMNVSTLELGDSALYLCASSLERERQETQYFGPGTRLLVL.

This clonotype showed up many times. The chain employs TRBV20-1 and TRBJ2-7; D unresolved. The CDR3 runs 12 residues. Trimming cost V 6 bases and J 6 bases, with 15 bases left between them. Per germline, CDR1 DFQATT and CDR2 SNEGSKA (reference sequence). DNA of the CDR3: TGCAGTGCCTCTCCTCGGGCCGGCGAGCAGTACTTC. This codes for CSASPRAGEQYF.

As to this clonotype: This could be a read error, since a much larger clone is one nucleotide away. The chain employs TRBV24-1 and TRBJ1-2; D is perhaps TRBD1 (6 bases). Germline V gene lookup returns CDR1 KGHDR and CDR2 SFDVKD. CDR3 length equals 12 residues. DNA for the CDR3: TGTACCACCAGTGAGGACAGCTATGGCTACACCTTC. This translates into CTTSEDSYGYTF.

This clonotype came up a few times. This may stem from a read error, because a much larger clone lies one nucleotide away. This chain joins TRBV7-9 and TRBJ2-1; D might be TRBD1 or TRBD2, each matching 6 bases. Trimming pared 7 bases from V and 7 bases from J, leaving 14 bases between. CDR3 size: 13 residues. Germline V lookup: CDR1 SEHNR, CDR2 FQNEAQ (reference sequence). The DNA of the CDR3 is TGTGCCAGCACGCCGCCGGGGGCAAATGAGCAGTTCTTC. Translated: CASTPPGANEQFF.

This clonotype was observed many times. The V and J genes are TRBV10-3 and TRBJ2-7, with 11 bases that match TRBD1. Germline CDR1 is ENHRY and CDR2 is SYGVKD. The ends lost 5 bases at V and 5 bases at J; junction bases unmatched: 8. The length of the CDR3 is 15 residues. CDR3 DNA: TGTGCCATCAGTTTGGTCCGGACAGGGGGCGACGAGCAGTACTTC. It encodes CAISLVRTGGDEQYF.

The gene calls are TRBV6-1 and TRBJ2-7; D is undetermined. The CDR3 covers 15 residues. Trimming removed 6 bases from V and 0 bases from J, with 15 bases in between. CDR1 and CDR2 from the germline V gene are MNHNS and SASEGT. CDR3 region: CASRSRARSSYEQYF. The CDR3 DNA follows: TGTGCCAGCAGGTCGAGAGCTAGGAGCTCCTACGAGCAGTACTTC.

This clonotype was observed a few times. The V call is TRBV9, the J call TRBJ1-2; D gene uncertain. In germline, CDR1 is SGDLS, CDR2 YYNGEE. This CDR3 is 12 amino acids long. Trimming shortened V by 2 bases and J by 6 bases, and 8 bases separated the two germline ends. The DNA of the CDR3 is TGTGCCAGCAGCGTTCCGGGAGATGGCTACACCTTC. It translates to CASSVPGDGYTF.

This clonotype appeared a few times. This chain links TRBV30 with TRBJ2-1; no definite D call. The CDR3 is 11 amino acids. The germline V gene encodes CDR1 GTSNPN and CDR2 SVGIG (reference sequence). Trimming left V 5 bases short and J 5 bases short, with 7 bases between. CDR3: CAWDTHNEQFF. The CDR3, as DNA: TGTGCCTGGGACACCCACAATGAGCAGTTCTTC. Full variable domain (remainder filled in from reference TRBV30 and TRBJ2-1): SQTIHQWPATLVQPVGSPLSLECTVEGTSNPNLYWYRQAAGRGLQLLFYSVGIGQISSEVPQNLSASRPQDRQFILSSKKLLLSDSGFYLCAWDTHNEQFFGPGTRLTVL.

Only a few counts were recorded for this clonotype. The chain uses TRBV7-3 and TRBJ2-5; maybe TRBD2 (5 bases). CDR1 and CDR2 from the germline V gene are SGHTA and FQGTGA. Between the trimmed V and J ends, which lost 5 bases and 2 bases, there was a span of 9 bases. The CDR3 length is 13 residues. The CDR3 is CASSPSGQETQYF. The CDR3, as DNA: TGTGCCAGCAGCCCCAGCGGACAAGAGACCCAGTACTTC.

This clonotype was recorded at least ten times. CDR3 DNA: TGTGCCAGCAGCTCAAGGGACTTTCTTTACGAGCAGTACTTC. Its translation: CASSSRDFLYEQYF. The chain carries TRBV3-1 and TRBJ2-7; perhaps TRBD2 as D (6 bases). Per germline, CDR1 LGHDT and CDR2 YNNKEL (reference sequence). The CDR3 loop spans 14 amino acids. The V end lost 5 bases, the J end lost 4 bases, and 15 bases lay between the germline ends.

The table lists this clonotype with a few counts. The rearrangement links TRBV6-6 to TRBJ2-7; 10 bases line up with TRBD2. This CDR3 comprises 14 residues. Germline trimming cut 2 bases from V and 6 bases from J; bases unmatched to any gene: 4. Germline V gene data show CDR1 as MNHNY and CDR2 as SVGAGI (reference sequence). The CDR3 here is CASSYGLAGVEQYF. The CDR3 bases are TGTGCCAGCAGTTACGGGCTAGCGGGAGTCGAGCAGTACTTC.

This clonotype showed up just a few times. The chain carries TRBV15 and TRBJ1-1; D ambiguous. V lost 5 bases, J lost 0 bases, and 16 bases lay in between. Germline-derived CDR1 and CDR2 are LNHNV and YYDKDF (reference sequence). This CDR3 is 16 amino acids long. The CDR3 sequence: CATSVLMGKMNTEAFF. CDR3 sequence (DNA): TGTGCCACCAGCGTATTAATGGGGAAAATGAACACTGAAGCTTTCTTT.

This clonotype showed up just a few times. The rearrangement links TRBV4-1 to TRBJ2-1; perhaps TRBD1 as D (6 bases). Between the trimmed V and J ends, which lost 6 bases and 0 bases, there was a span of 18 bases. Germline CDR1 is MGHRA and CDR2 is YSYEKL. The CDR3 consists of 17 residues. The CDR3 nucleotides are TGCGCCAGCAGTTACGAACAGGGCTCAAGCTCCTACAATGAGCAGTTCTTC. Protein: CASSYEQGSSSYNEQFF.

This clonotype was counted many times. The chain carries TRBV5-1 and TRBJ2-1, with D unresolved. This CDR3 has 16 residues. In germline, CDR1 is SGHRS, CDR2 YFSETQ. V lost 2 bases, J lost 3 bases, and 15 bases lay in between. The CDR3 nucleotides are TGCGCCAGCAGCTTTCGGGTACTTCAAAGCTACAATGAGCAGTTCTTC. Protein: CASSFRVLQSYNEQFF. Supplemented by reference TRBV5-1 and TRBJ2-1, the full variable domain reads KAGVTQTPRYLIKTRGQQVTLSCSPISGHRSVSWYQQTPGQGLQFLFEYFSETQRNKGNFPGRFSGRQFSNSRSEMNVSTLELGDSALYLCASSFRVLQSYNEQFFGPGTRLTVL.

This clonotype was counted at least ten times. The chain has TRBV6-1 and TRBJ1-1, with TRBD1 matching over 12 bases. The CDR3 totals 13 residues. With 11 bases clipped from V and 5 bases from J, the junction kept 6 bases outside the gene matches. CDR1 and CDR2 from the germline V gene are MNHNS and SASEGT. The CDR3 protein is CAGTGGARTEAFF. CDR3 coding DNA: TGTGCCGGGACAGGGGGCGCGAGGACTGAAGCTTTCTTT.

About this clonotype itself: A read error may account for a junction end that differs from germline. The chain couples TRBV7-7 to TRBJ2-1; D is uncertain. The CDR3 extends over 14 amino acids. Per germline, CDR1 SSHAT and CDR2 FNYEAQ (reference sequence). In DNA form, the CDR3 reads TGTGCTAGCAGCTTTAGTCGGGCCTCCAATGAGCAGTTCTTC. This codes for CASSFSRASNEQFF. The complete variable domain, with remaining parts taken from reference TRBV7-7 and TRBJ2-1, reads GAGVSQSPRYKVTKRGQDVTLRCDPISSHATLYWYQQALGQGPEFLTYFNYEAQPDKSGLPSDRFSAERPEGSISTLTIQRTEQRDSAMYRCASSFSRASNEQFFGPGTRLTVL.

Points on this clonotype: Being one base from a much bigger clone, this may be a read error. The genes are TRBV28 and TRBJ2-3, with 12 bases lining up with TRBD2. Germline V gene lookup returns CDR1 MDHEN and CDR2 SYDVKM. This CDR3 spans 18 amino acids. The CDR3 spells CASSRDQLAGGSIDTQYF. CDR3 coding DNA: TGTGCCAGCAGTCGCGACCAGCTAGCGGGAGGGAGCATAGATACGCAGTATTTT.

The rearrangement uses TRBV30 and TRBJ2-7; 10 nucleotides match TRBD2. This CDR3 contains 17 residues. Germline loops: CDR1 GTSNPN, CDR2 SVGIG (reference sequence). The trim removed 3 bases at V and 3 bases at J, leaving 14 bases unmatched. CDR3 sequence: CAWREIVASGSYYEQYF. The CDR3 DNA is TGTGCCTGGAGGGAAATCGTGGCTAGCGGGAGCTACTACGAGCAGTACTTC.

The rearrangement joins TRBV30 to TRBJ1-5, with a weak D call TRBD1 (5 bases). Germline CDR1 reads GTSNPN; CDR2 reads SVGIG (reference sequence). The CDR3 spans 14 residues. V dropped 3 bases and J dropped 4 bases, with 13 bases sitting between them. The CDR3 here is CAWSPGHLNQPQHF. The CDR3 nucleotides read TGTGCCTGGAGCCCAGGACACCTGAATCAGCCCCAGCATTTT. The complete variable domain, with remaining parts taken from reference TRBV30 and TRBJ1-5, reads SQTIHQWPATLVQPVGSPLSLECTVEGTSNPNLYWYRQAAGRGLQLLFYSVGIGQISSEVPQNLSASRPQDRQFILSSKKLLLSDSGFYLCAWSPGHLNQPQHFGDGTRLSIL.

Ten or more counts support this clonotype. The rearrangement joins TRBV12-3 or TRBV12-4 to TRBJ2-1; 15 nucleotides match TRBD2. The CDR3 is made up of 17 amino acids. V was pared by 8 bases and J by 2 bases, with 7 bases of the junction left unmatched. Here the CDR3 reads CASYGTSGRSPYNEQFF. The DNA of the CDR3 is TGTGCCAGCTACGGGACTAGCGGGAGGAGCCCCTACAATGAGCAGTTCTTC.

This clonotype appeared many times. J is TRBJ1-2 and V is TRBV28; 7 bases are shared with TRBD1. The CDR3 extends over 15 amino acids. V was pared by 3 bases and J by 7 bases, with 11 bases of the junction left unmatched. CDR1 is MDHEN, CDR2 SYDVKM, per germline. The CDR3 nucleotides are TGTGCCAGCAGTTTCCCCATGGTCAGGGGGACTGGCTACACCTTC. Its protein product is CASSFPMVRGTGYTF.